This T cell receptor (beta chain) stems from a study of cytomegalovirus exposure and HLA in healthy donors. The CDR3 totals 15 residues. V lost 2 bases to trimming and J lost 0 bases, with 8 bases between them. Germline assignment: CDR1 LNHDA and CDR2 SQIVND (reference sequence). This PCR relied on a set of 60 Vbeta primers and 13 Jbeta primers. Some clones are missing from TCRdb's copy, which holds only in-frame ones; the method was immunoSEQ multiplex PCR. This sample contains 150,000 to 200,000 clones. The sample was PBMCs. The chain employs TRBV19 and TRBJ1-5; D perhaps matches TRBD1 (5 bases). The receptor was isolated from a young woman in good health and CMV-seropositive. The CDR3 DNA reads TGTGCCAGTAGTATATTAGGGGATAGCAATCAGCCCCAGCATTTT. Translated: CASSILGDSNQPQHF.